The entry that follows covers one TCR beta chain sequence. What it binds is unknown. Germline CDR1 and CDR2: SGHRS and YFSETQ. The CDR3 consists of 13 residues. Trimming removed 1 base at V and 5 bases at J, with 9 bases between. The data stem from a study of cytomegalovirus exposure and HLA in healthy donors. Study-wide findings and caveats: Most observed TCR sequences were rare, whereas some public TCRs were detected in many donors. Earlier findings revealed that most TCR beta V segments proved productive either about 87% or about 30% of the time.

A multiplex PCR was run with 60 Vbeta primers and 13 Jbeta primers. Repertoires were generated with immunoSEQ multiplex PCR, while TCRdb's copy carries only in-frame clones and drops some. Among about 70,000 clones listed, 70% to 85% were seen once. Sequences were obtained from PBMCs. The chain has TRBV5-1 and TRBJ1-1; a weak D match, TRBD1 (5 bases). This sequence was found in a human donor in good health. CDR3 nucleotide sequence: TGCGCCAGCAGCTTGTCCAGGGTAACTGAAGCTTTCTTT. This encodes CASSLSRVTEAFF.